Listed below are T cell receptor beta chains from one sample, sequenced in a study of cytomegalovirus exposure and HLA in healthy donors. The table came from immunoSEQ multiplex PCR; TCRdb's copy has only in-frame clones and leaves some out. The sample includes 24,000 or so clones, roughly three quarters of them seen just once. Sequencing was carried out using PBMCs. These receptors all come from a male donor in good health and CMV-seronegative. CDR3s include the opening cysteine and the closing phenylalanine or tryptophan. D genes are given only for firm matches. Expanded clones are given a class, and other clones once, few, many or no size at all.

j_call: TRBJ2-1; clone_size: .; v_call: TRBV6-6; d_call: .; cdr3_aa: CASSPRDEQFF; cdr3_nt: TGTGCCAGCAGTCCCCGTGATGAGCAGTTCTTC
j_call: TRBJ2-3; clone_size: .; v_call: TRBV27; d_call: .; cdr3_aa: CASSPGTSPSTDTQYF; cdr3_nt: TGTGCCAGCAGTCCAGGGACATCCCCGAGCACAGATACGCAGTATTTT
j_call: TRBJ2-1; clone_size: .; v_call: TRBV11-3; d_call: TRBD2; cdr3_aa: CASSPPSGGSNEQFF; cdr3_nt: TGTGCCAGCAGCCCCCCCAGCGGGGGCTCCAATGAGCAGTTCTTC
j_call: TRBJ1-2; clone_size: .; v_call: TRBV6-5; d_call: .; cdr3_aa: CASRPGQNYGYTF; cdr3_nt: TGTGCCAGCAGACCAGGACAGAACTATGGCTACACCTTC
j_call: TRBJ2-1; clone_size: .; v_call: TRBV15; d_call: TRBD2; cdr3_aa: CATSRGASGIYNEQFF; cdr3_nt: TGTGCCACCAGCAGAGGGGCTAGCGGGATTTACAATGAGCAGTTCTTC
j_call: TRBJ1-1; clone_size: few; v_call: TRBV13; d_call: TRBD1; cdr3_aa: CASSLEGIRQGSFF; cdr3_nt: TGTGCCAGCAGCTTAGAAGGTATTCGACAGGGTTCTTTCTTT
j_call: TRBJ1-5; clone_size: .; v_call: TRBV18; d_call: .; cdr3_aa: CASSLQADNQPQHF; cdr3_nt: TGTGCCAGCTCACTCCAAGCGGACAATCAGCCCCAGCATTTT
j_call: TRBJ2-3; clone_size: .; v_call: TRBV7-6; d_call: TRBD1; cdr3_aa: CASRFGTGVTDTQYF; cdr3_nt: TGTGCCAGCAGGTTCGGGACAGGAGTCACAGATACGCAGTATTTT
j_call: TRBJ2-1; clone_size: .; v_call: TRBV18; d_call: .; cdr3_aa: CASSPRAGSSYNEQFF; cdr3_nt: TGTGCCAGCTCACCAAGGGCCGGGAGCTCCTACAATGAGCAGTTCTTC
j_call: TRBJ2-7; clone_size: .; v_call: TRBV5-8; d_call: .; cdr3_aa: CASSLSLALSYEQYF; cdr3_nt: TGTGCCAGCAGCTTGAGCCTAGCATTGTCCTACGAGCAGTACTTC
j_call: TRBJ2-3; clone_size: .; v_call: TRBV7-3; d_call: TRBD2; cdr3_aa: CASSFTSGGFTDTQYF; cdr3_nt: TGTGCCAGCAGCTTCACTAGCGGGGGATTCACAGATACGCAGTATTTT
j_call: TRBJ1-2; clone_size: .; v_call: TRBV27; d_call: .; cdr3_aa: CASSFLRQDWRDGYTF; cdr3_nt: TGTGCCAGCAGTTTCCTCCGACAGGATTGGCGAGATGGCTACACCTTC
j_call: TRBJ2-3; clone_size: .; v_call: TRBV9; d_call: .; cdr3_aa: CASSRGPPVHTDTQYF; cdr3_nt: TGTGCCAGCAGCCGAGGGCCTCCTGTACACACAGATACGCAGTATTTT
j_call: TRBJ2-1; clone_size: .; v_call: TRBV7-9; d_call: TRBD2; cdr3_aa: CASSSIGLAGTNEQFF; cdr3_nt: TGTGCCAGCAGCTCGATCGGACTAGCGGGAACGAATGAGCAGTTCTTC
j_call: TRBJ2-3; clone_size: .; v_call: TRBV29-1; d_call: TRBD2; cdr3_aa: CSVHPFRTGGADTQYF; cdr3_nt: TGCAGCGTCCACCCTTTCCGCACGGGAGGTGCAGATACGCAGTATTTT
j_call: TRBJ2-2; clone_size: .; v_call: TRBV29-1; d_call: .; cdr3_aa: CSVMDYTGELFF; cdr3_nt: TGCAGCGTTATGGACTATACCGGGGAGCTGTTTTTT
j_call: TRBJ2-1; clone_size: .; v_call: TRBV10-3; d_call: .; cdr3_aa: CAISAANDYNEQFF; cdr3_nt: TGTGCCATCAGTGCAGCGAATGACTACAATGAGCAGTTCTTC
j_call: TRBJ2-3; clone_size: .; v_call: TRBV18; d_call: TRBD2; cdr3_aa: CASSPESREGFDTQYF; cdr3_nt: TGTGCCAGCTCACCGGAAAGCAGGGAGGGGTTCGATACGCAGTATTTT
j_call: TRBJ1-2; clone_size: .; v_call: TRBV10-3; d_call: TRBD1; cdr3_aa: CAISDLQGAVYGYTF; cdr3_nt: TGTGCCATCAGTGACCTACAGGGGGCTGTCTATGGCTACACCTTC
j_call: TRBJ2-2; clone_size: .; v_call: TRBV15; d_call: TRBD1; cdr3_aa: CATSRERQGAANTGELFF; cdr3_nt: TGTGCCACCAGCAGAGAACGACAGGGGGCCGCGAACACCGGGGAGCTGTTTTTT
j_call: TRBJ1-1; clone_size: .; v_call: TRBV7-8; d_call: .; cdr3_aa: CASSLSSGVNTEAFF; cdr3_nt: TGTGCCAGCAGCTTAAGTTCGGGGGTGAACACTGAAGCTTTCTTT
j_call: TRBJ2-2; clone_size: .; v_call: TRBV7-8; d_call: TRBD1; cdr3_aa: CASTLTGLPGELFF; cdr3_nt: TGTGCCAGCACCCTGACAGGGCTCCCCGGGGAGCTGTTTTTT
j_call: TRBJ1-5; clone_size: .; v_call: TRBV6-6; d_call: TRBD1; cdr3_aa: CASSSSHTGEKPQHF; cdr3_nt: TGTGCCAGCAGTTCCTCTCATACAGGGGAGAAGCCCCAGCATTTT
j_call: TRBJ2-3; clone_size: .; v_call: TRBV19; d_call: TRBD2; cdr3_aa: CASSQPRETDTQYF; cdr3_nt: TGTGCCAGTAGCCAACCGCGGGAGACAGATACGCAGTATTTT
j_call: TRBJ2-3; clone_size: .; v_call: TRBV13; d_call: .; cdr3_aa: CASSLGLTLIADSSTDTQYF; cdr3_nt: TGTGCCAGCAGCTTAGGCCTAACGCTAATTGCGGATTCTTCCACAGATACGCAGTATTTT
j_call: TRBJ2-1; clone_size: .; v_call: TRBV19; d_call: TRBD2; cdr3_aa: CASSSGRTSGYNEQFF; cdr3_nt: TGTGCCAGTAGTTCAGGGCGGACTAGCGGCTACAATGAGCAGTTCTTC
j_call: TRBJ1-2; clone_size: .; v_call: TRBV7-9; d_call: .; cdr3_aa: CSSSFGGQNYGYTF; cdr3_nt: TGTTCCAGCAGCTTCGGTGGGCAGAACTATGGCTACACCTTC
j_call: TRBJ2-7; clone_size: .; v_call: TRBV7-2; d_call: TRBD1; cdr3_aa: CASSLTGGYEQYF; cdr3_nt: TGTGCCAGCAGCTTGACAGGGGGCTACGAGCAGTACTTC
j_call: TRBJ1-6; clone_size: .; v_call: TRBV4-3; d_call: .; cdr3_aa: CASSEDSSIGSPLHF; cdr3_nt: TGCGCCAGTTCTGAGGACAGCTCTATTGGTTCACCCCTCCACTTT
j_call: TRBJ2-7; clone_size: .; v_call: TRBV5-1; d_call: .; cdr3_aa: CASSLDNSYEQYF; cdr3_nt: TGCGCCAGCAGCTTGGACAACTCCTACGAGCAGTACTTC
j_call: TRBJ2-7; clone_size: .; v_call: TRBV6-1; d_call: TRBD2; cdr3_aa: CASSERLAGHYAYEQYF; cdr3_nt: TGTGCCAGCAGTGAAAGACTAGCGGGGCACTACGCCTACGAGCAGTACTTC
j_call: TRBJ2-5; clone_size: .; v_call: TRBV5-6; d_call: .; cdr3_aa: CASSRTGREQYF; cdr3_nt: TGTGCCAGCAGCCGGACAGGGCGGGAGCAGTACTTC
j_call: TRBJ1-5; clone_size: .; v_call: TRBV28; d_call: TRBD1; cdr3_aa: CASSRGGGQGAVARQPQHF; cdr3_nt: TGTGCCAGCAGCCGAGGAGGGGGACAGGGGGCAGTGGCGCGTCAGCCCCAGCATTTT
j_call: TRBJ2-3; clone_size: .; v_call: TRBV28; d_call: TRBD2; cdr3_aa: CASTSGSRADTQYF; cdr3_nt: TGTGCCAGCACTAGCGGGAGTAGGGCAGATACGCAGTATTTT
j_call: TRBJ2-7; clone_size: .; v_call: TRBV7-8; d_call: .; cdr3_aa: CASSLQGIGEQYF; cdr3_nt: TGTGCCAGCAGCCTACAGGGAATTGGCGAGCAGTACTTC
j_call: TRBJ2-7; clone_size: medium-sized; v_call: TRBV7-6; d_call: .; cdr3_aa: CASSLSEAVYEQYF; cdr3_nt: TGTGCCAGCAGCTTAAGTGAGGCAGTCTACGAGCAGTACTTC
j_call: TRBJ2-7; clone_size: .; v_call: TRBV12-2; d_call: .; cdr3_aa: CASRTSGPPGEQYF; cdr3_nt: TGTGCAAGTCGCACTAGCGGGCCACCGGGCGAGCAGTACTTC
j_call: TRBJ1-1; clone_size: .; v_call: TRBV7-2; d_call: .; cdr3_aa: CASSSIQGTEAFF; cdr3_nt: TGTGCCAGCAGCTCCATACAGGGAACTGAAGCTTTCTTT
j_call: TRBJ2-7; clone_size: once; v_call: TRBV7-8; d_call: TRBD2; cdr3_aa: CASSYGGYEQYF; cdr3_nt: TGTGCCAGCAGCTACGGGGGGTACGAGCAGTACTTC
j_call: TRBJ1-5; clone_size: .; v_call: TRBV28; d_call: .; cdr3_aa: CASRLPAGVFNQPQHF; cdr3_nt: TGTGCCAGCAGACTACCGGCCGGGGTTTTCAATCAGCCCCAGCATTTT
j_call: TRBJ2-1; clone_size: .; v_call: TRBV9; d_call: .; cdr3_aa: CASSVGGALADEQFF; cdr3_nt: TGTGCCAGCAGCGTTGGGGGGGCTTTGGCGGATGAGCAGTTCTTC
j_call: TRBJ2-3; clone_size: once; v_call: TRBV2; d_call: TRBD2; cdr3_aa: CASSRPSGGTDTQYF; cdr3_nt: TGTGCCAGCAGTCGTCCTAGCGGGGGTACAGATACGCAGTATTTT
j_call: TRBJ2-2; clone_size: .; v_call: TRBV6-5; d_call: TRBD2; cdr3_aa: CASSASGGSLGELFF; cdr3_nt: TGTGCCAGCAGTGCAAGCGGGGGTTCTCTCGGGGAGCTGTTTTTT
j_call: TRBJ2-5; clone_size: .; v_call: TRBV5-6; d_call: TRBD2; cdr3_aa: CASSSAGTSGETQYF; cdr3_nt: TGTGCCAGCAGCTCAGCCGGGACTAGCGGGGAGACCCAGTACTTC